These T cell receptor beta chains were read from a single sample in a study of T cell clonotyping in hematopoietic cell transplantation. Sequenced by immunoSEQ multiplex PCR; TCRdb stores in-frame clones only, minus some. The profile shows about 36,000 clones, around 95% of them singletons. Specimen: peripheral blood mononuclear cells, collected before stem cell transplant. The receptors were sampled from a man aged 35 to 55 with chronic myeloid leukemia. Some clones in this sample may be carry-over from other donors' samples. Each CDR3 is given with its conserved first and last residue. The D gene is left open where the match is weak. Only some rows state a clone size, as once, few, many or a class for expanded clones.

cdr3_length,d_call,v_call,clone_size,j_call,cdr3_nt,cdr3_aa
16,TRBD2,TRBV19,.,TRBJ2-1,TGTGCCAGTAGCCGCCTTACTAGCGGGGGGGGAAATGAGCAGTTCTTC,CASSRLTSGGGNEQFF
15,.,TRBV15,.,TRBJ2-1,TGTGCCACCAGCACTCCTCGGGGGTCCTACAATGAGCAGTTCTTC,CATSTPRGSYNEQFF
16,TRBD1,TRBV7-8,once,TRBJ2-3,TGTGCCAGCAGCTTTCCAGGGGGCATTGGCACAGATACGCAGTATTTT,CASSFPGGIGTDTQYF
12,.,TRBV7-2,.,TRBJ1-2,TGTGCCAGCAGTTGGGGGGCCTATGGCTACACCTTC,CASSWGAYGYTF
13,TRBD1,TRBV6-5,.,TRBJ1-2,TGTGCCACGCAGGTTGGACAGGGTCTAGGCTACACCTTC,CATQVGQGLGYTF
15,TRBD2,TRBV2,.,TRBJ2-7,TGTGCCAGCACCTACGGGGCTAGCGGTCCCTACGAGCAGTACTTC,CASTYGASGPYEQYF
16,.,TRBV28,.,TRBJ1-6,TGTGCCAGCAGTTTATTGGACCGCCAATTCGATTCACCCCTCCACTTT,CASSLLDRQFDSPLHF
14,.,TRBV10-2,.,TRBJ1-5,TGCGCCAGCAGTCGGGCCGCGCTGGATCAGCCCCAGCATTTT,CASSRAALDQPQHF
13,.,TRBV6-6,.,TRBJ1-2,TGTGCCAGCAGACCGGACGGGGAAGGAGGCTACACCTTC,CASRPDGEGGYTF
18,TRBD2,TRBV5-1,.,TRBJ2-5,TGCGCCAGCAGCTTTTCTCCCCCTAGCGGGGGGGCCGGAGAGACCCAGTACTTC,CASSFSPPSGGAGETQYF
14,.,TRBV5-1,.,TRBJ1-2,TGCGCCAGCAGCCTTGACAGTGGTAGCTATGGCTACACCTTC,CASSLDSGSYGYTF
14,TRBD1,TRBV6-6,.,TRBJ1-4,TGTGCCAGCAGTCCCCAGGGGGGTAATGAAAAACTGTTTTTT,CASSPQGGNEKLFF
15,.,TRBV5-1,.,TRBJ2-2,TGCGCCAGCAGCACCCGGGACACTAACACCGGGGAGCTGTTTTTT,CASSTRDTNTGELFF
14,.,TRBV2,.,TRBJ1-5,TGTGCCAGCAGTGACAGGGTAAGCAATCAGCCCCAGCATTTT,CASSDRVSNQPQHF
12,TRBD1,TRBV4-2,.,TRBJ1-1,TGTGCCAGTACGACAGGGGACACTGAAGCTTTCTTT,CASTTGDTEAFF
14,TRBD1,TRBV7-2,.,TRBJ2-7,TGTGCCAGCAGCCAAGGGACAGGGGGCTACGAGCAGTACTTC,CASSQGTGGYEQYF
16,TRBD2,TRBV5-8,.,TRBJ2-2,TGTGCCAGCAGCTTCGGACTAGCGGGGGACACCGGGGAGCTGTTTTTT,CASSFGLAGDTGELFF
15,.,TRBV11-3,.,TRBJ1-3,TGTGCCAGCAGCGGGGACGGATTCTCTGGAAACACCATATATTTT,CASSGDGFSGNTIYF
17,TRBD2,TRBV29-1,few,TRBJ2-5,TGCAGCGTTGAAGATCAGGCAGAGCGGGGGGCGCAGGAGACCCAGTACTTC,CSVEDQAERGAQETQYF
15,TRBD2,TRBV9,.,TRBJ2-7,TGTGCCAGCAGCGGACACCTAGCGGGGGACTACGAGCAGTACTTC,CASSGHLAGDYEQYF
13,.,TRBV5-1,once,TRBJ2-5,TGCGCCAGCAGATTGGGCAACCAAGAGACCCAGTACTTC,CASRLGNQETQYF
16,.,TRBV28,.,TRBJ1-6,TGTGCCAGCAGTTCCATTGGGAGGGCCGATAATTCACCCCTCCACTTT,CASSSIGRADNSPLHF
12,.,TRBV7-8,.,TRBJ1-5,TGTGCCAGCACCAATGGGTATCAGCCCCAGCATTTT,CASTNGYQPQHF
19,TRBD2,TRBV29-1,.,TRBJ2-7,TGCAGCGTTGCCGGTAGTTCTAGGTTAGCGGGCTTTTCAGCCTACGAGCAGTACTTC,CSVAGSSRLAGFSAYEQYF
11,.,TRBV5-8,.,TRBJ1-2,TGTGCCAGCAACGGTTTCAGGGGCTACACCTTC,CASNGFRGYTF
13,.,TRBV19,once,TRBJ1-1,TGTGCCAGTAGTATAGCAGGGGATACTGAAGCTTTCTTT,CASSIAGDTEAFF
15,.,TRBV27,.,TRBJ2-6,TGTGCCAGCAGGGGAGGGGGCGCTGGGGCCAACGTCCTGACTTTC,CASRGGGAGANVLTF
15,.,TRBV11-3,.,TRBJ2-1,TGTGCCAGCAGCTTAGGAGTGTCGACCTACAATGAGCAGTTCTTC,CASSLGVSTYNEQFF
11,.,TRBV18,.,TRBJ1-1,TGTGCCAGCGTGTATGGGGGTGAAGCTTTCTTT,CASVYGGEAFF
14,.,TRBV2,.,TRBJ1-6,TGTGCCAGCATGCGTAACCCTTCGGATTCACCCCTCCACTTT,CASMRNPSDSPLHF
20,TRBD2,TRBV14,.,TRBJ2-3,TGTGCCAGCAGCCAAGATTTCCGGGGTGTTCGGACTAGCGGAGGAGATACGCAGTATTTT,CASSQDFRGVRTSGGDTQYF
15,TRBD1,TRBV30,once,TRBJ2-2,TGTGCCTGGAGTTCCGGGACAGGGGTCACCGGGGAGCTGTTTTTT,CAWSSGTGVTGELFF
15,TRBD1,TRBV27,.,TRBJ1-4,TGTGCCAGCAGTCCCCTGACAGGGGAATATGAAAAACTGTTTTTT,CASSPLTGEYEKLFF
14,TRBD1,TRBV5-1,.,TRBJ2-7,TGCGCCAGCAGCCAGGGACAGGGGAGTCGCGAGCAGTACTTC,CASSQGQGSREQYF
16,.,TRBV7-2,.,TRBJ2-7,TGTGCCAGCAGCTCCCCCGGGGGGCGCTCACTCTACGAGCAGTACTTC,CASSSPGGRSLYEQYF
11,TRBD1,TRBV29-1,.,TRBJ2-7,TGCAGCGTCCAGGACAGGGAGCGGCGGTACTTC,CSVQDRERRYF
11,.,TRBV29-1,few,TRBJ1-1,TGCAGCGGGAGGAGGGCCGCTGAAGCTTTCTTT,CSGRRAAEAFF
16,.,TRBV4-1,.,TRBJ1-6,TGCGCCAGCAGCCAAGATCCGGGGGTCGGGGATTCACCCCTCCACTTT,CASSQDPGVGDSPLHF
12,.,TRBV5-1,.,TRBJ1-2,TGCGCCAGCAGCTTGGGATTCTATGGCTACACCTTC,CASSLGFYGYTF
14,.,TRBV28,.,TRBJ2-2,TGTGCCAGCAGTAAACAGGGGAACACCGGGGAGCTGTTTTTT,CASSKQGNTGELFF
13,.,TRBV7-3,few,TRBJ1-6,TGTGCCAGCAGCTTAACTGAGAATTCACCCCTCCACTTT,CASSLTENSPLHF
13,.,TRBV27,.,TRBJ1-1,TGTGCCAGCAGTGCCTACGGGGACACTGAAGCTTTCTTT,CASSAYGDTEAFF
19,TRBD2,TRBV4-1,.,TRBJ2-3,TGCGCCAGCAGCCCGTATAGCCCGGGACTAGCGGGTGGCACAGATACGCAGTATTTT,CASSPYSPGLAGGTDTQYF
15,.,TRBV30,.,TRBJ1-5,TGTGCCTGGAGTGTAGGATGGGGTACGAATCAGCCCCAGCATTTT,CAWSVGWGTNQPQHF
15,TRBD2,TRBV11-3,.,TRBJ2-7,TGTGCCAGCAGCTTAGATGGGCTAGCGGGGAGGGAGCAGTACTTC,CASSLDGLAGREQYF
17,.,TRBV4-1,.,TRBJ1-2,TGCGCCAGCAGCCAAGATATAGGACCCCGCTCTAACTATGGCTACACCTTC,CASSQDIGPRSNYGYTF
15,TRBD1,TRBV4-3,once,TRBJ1-1,TGCGCCAGCAGCCAATTAGGGACAGGGATAACTGAAGCTTTCTTT,CASSQLGTGITEAFF
18,.,TRBV15,.,TRBJ1-5,TGTGCCACCAGCAGAGATTGGGCAGGCAGTGGTAGCAATCAGCCCCAGCATTTT,CATSRDWAGSGSNQPQHF
14,.,TRBV7-2,.,TRBJ2-5,TGTGCCAGCAGACAAACAGGGAACGAAGAGACCCAGTACTTC,CASRQTGNEETQYF
16,.,TRBV2,.,TRBJ1-1,TGTGCCAGCACAGGCACTTCGGGCAGGGTTAGCACTGAAGCTTTCTTT,CASTGTSGRVSTEAFF
15,.,TRBV5-7,.,TRBJ1-1,TGTGCCAGCAGCCCAAGGACAGAGATGAACACTGAAGCTTTCTTT,CASSPRTEMNTEAFF
14,.,TRBV5-6,.,TRBJ1-3,TGTGCCAGCAGCTTGGGGGATTCTGGAAACACCATATATTTT,CASSLGDSGNTIYF